The present T cell receptor (beta chain) was sequenced within a study of radiation and T cells in renal cell carcinoma. General observations from the study: In blood, top tumor clones expanded by 2 weeks, shrinking by 4.

The CDR3 has 11 amino acids. CDR1 and CDR2 (germline): SEHNR, FQNEAQ (reference sequence). The V end was cut by 5 bases, the J end by 11 bases, with 10 bases between. With regard to this clone: Its antigen is as yet unknown.

Stated time point: blood 2 weeks post-SBRT. The treatment is: 15 Gy SBRT to primary tumor, nephrectomy 4 weeks later. After SBRT, blood was collected at 2 and 4 weeks, plus baseline. The tumor was a clear cell renal cell carcinoma. Generated by immunoSEQ multiplex PCR, the TCRdb table keeps only in-frame clones and is missing some. The sample lists 120,000 or so clones, 70% to 90% seen once, with around 2% in the top ten. The sequenced sample was blood, obtained from a patient whose treatment included radiotherapy and nephrectomy. The receptor was isolated from an older woman with renal cell carcinoma. V is TRBV7-9 and J is TRBJ2-1; tentative D call: TRBD1 (5 bases). The CDR3 sequence is CASSEDTQQFF. The CDR3 coding sequence is TGTGCCAGCAGCGAGGACACCCAGCAGTTCTTC.